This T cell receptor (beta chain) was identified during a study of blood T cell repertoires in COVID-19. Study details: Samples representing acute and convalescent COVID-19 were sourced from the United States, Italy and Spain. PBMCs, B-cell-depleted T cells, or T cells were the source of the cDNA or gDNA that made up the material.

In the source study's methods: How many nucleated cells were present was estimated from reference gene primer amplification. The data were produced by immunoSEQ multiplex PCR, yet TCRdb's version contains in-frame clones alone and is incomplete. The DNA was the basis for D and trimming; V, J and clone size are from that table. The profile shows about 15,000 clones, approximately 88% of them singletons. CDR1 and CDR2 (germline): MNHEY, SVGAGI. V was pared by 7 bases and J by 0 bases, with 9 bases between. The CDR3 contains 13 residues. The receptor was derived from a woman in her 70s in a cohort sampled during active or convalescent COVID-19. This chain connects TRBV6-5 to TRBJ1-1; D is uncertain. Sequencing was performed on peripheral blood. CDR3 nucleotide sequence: TGTGCCAGCATTATCTCTTTGAACACTGAAGCTTTCTTT. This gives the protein CASIISLNTEAFF.